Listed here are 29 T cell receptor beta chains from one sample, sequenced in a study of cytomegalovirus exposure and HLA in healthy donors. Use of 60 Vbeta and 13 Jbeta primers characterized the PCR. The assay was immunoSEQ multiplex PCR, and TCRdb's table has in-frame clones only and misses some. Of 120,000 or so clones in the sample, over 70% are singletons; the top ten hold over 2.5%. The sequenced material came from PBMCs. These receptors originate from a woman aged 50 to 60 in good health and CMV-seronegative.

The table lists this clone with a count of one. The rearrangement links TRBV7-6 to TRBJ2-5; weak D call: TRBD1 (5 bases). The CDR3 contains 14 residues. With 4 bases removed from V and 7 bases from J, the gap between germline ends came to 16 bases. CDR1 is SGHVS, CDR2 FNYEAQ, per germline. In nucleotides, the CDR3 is TGTGCCAGCAGCTCCGGTACAGGTCTGATGACCCAGTACTTC. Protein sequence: CASSSGTGLMTQYF.

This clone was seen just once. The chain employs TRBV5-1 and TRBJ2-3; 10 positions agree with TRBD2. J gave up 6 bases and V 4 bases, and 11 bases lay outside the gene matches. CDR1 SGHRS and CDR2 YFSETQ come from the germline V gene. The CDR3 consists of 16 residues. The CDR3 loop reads CASSSSGRPVEDTQYF. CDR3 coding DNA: TGCGCCAGCAGCAGTAGCGGGAGGCCCGTTGAGGATACGCAGTATTTT.

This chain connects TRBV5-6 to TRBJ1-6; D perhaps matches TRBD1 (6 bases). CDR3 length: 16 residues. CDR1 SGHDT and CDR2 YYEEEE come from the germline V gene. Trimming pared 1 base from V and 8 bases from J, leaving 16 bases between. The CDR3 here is CASSLYRDIRDSPLHF. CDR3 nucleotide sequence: TGTGCCAGCAGCTTGTACAGGGACATCCGTGATTCACCCCTCCACTTT.

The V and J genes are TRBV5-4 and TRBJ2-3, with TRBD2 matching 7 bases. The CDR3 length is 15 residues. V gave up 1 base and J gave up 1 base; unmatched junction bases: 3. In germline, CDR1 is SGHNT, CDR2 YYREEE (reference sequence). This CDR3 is CASSLTLAGTDTQYF. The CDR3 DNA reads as TGTGCCAGCAGCTTGACGCTAGCGGGCACAGATACGCAGTATTTT.

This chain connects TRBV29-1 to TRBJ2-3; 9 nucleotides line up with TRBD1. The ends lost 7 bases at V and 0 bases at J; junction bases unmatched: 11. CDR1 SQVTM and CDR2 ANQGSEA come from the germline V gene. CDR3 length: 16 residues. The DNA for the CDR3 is TGCAGCGCAAAAACGACAGGGGGTTCTAGCACAGATACGCAGTATTTT. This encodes CSAKTTGGSSTDTQYF.

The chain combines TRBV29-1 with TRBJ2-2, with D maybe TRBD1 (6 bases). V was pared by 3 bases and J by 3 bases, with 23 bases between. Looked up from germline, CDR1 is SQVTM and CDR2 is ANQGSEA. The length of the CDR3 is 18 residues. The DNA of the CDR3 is TGCAGCGTTGAGGCGGCAGGGGTTAGGGGTCCGGACACCGGGGAGCTGTTTTTT. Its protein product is CSVEAAGVRGPDTGELFF.

The DNA of the CDR3 is TGTGCCAGCAGCCGTGCCCCCCTAGCGGCTCCCGGGGAGCTGTTTTTT. Protein product: CASSRAPLAAPGELFF. The chain employs TRBV11-2 and TRBJ2-2; 7 bases are shared with TRBD2. Germline V lookup: CDR1 SGHAT, CDR2 FQNNGV. V shed 5 bases, J shed 6 bases, and the junction held 12 bases outside the gene matches. The CDR3 covers 16 residues.

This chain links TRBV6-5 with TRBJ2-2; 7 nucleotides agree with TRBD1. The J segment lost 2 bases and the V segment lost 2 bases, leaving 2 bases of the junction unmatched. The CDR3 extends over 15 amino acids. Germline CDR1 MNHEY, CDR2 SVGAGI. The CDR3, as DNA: TGTGCCAGCAGTTACAGGGGGCTTAACACCGGGGAGCTGTTTTTT. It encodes CASSYRGLNTGELFF.

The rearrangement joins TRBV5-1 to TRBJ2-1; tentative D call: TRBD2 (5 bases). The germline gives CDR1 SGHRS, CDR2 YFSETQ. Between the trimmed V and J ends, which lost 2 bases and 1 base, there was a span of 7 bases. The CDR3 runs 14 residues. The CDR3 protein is CASSFRTSYNEQFF. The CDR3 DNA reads TGCGCCAGCAGCTTCCGGACTTCCTACAATGAGCAGTTCTTC.

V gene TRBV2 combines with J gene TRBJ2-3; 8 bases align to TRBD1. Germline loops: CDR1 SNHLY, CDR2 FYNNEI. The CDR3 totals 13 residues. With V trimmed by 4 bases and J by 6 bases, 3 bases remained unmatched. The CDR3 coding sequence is TGTGCCAGCAGTGCTCAGGGGGCGGATACGCAGTATTTT. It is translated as CASSAQGADTQYF.

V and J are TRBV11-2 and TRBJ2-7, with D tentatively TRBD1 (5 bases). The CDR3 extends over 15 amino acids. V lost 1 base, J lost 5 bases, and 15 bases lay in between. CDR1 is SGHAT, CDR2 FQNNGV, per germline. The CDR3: CASSLVSGNKNEQYF. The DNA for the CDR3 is TGTGCCAGCAGCTTAGTATCAGGGAATAAGAACGAGCAGTACTTC.

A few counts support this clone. CDR3 loop: CASSYAGEAFF. The DNA for the CDR3 is TGTGCCAGCAGTTACGCCGGGGAAGCTTTCTTT. The chain couples TRBV6-6 to TRBJ1-1; no reliable D call. The CDR3 contains 11 residues. Per the germline V gene, CDR1 is MNHNY and CDR2 is SVGAGI (reference sequence). V was pared by 2 bases and J by 8 bases, with 6 bases between.

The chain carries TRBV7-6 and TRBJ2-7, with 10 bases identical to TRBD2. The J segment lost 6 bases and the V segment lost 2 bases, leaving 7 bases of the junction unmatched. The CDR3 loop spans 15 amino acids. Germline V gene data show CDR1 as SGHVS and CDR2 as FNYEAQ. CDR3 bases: TGTGCCAGCAGCTTATTCCTAGCGGGAGCAGGCGAGCAGTACTTC. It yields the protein CASSLFLAGAGEQYF.

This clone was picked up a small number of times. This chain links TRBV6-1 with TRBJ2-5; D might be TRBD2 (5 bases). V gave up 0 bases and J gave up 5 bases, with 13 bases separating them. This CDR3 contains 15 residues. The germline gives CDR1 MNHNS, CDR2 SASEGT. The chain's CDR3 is CASSEAPPAVETQYF. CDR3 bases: TGTGCCAGCAGTGAAGCGCCGCCAGCGGTGGAGACCCAGTACTTC.

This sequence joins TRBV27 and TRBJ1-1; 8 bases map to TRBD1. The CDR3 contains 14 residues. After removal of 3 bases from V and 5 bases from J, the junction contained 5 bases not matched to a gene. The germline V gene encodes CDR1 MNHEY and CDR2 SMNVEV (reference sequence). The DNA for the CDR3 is TGTGCCAGCAGTTTTACAGGGGGAGGTACTGAAGCTTTCTTT. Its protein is CASSFTGGGTEAFF.

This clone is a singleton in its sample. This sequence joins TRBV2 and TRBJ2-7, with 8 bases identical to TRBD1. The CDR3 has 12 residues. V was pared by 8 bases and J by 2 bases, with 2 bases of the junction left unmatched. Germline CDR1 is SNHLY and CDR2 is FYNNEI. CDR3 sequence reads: CASRDRTYEQYF. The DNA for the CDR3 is TGTGCCAGCCGGGACAGGACCTACGAGCAGTACTTC.

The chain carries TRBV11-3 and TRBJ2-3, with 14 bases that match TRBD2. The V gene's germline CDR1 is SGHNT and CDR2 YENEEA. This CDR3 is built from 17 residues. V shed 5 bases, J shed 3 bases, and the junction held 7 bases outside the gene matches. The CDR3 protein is CASSLGTSGSTTDTQYF. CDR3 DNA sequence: TGTGCCAGCAGCCTAGGGACTAGCGGGAGTACGACAGATACGCAGTATTTT. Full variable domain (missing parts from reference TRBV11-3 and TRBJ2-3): EAGVVQSPRYKIIEKKQPVAFWCNPISGHNTLYWYLQNLGQGPELLIRYENEEAVDDSQLPKDRFSAERLKGVDSTLKIQPAELGDSAVYLCASSLGTSGSTTDTQYFGPGTRLTVL.

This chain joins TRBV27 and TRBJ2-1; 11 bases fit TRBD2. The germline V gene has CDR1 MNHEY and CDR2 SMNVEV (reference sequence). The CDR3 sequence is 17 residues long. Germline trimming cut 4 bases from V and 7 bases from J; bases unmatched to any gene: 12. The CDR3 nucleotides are TGTGCCAGCAGTTATAGTAGCGGGAGGGCCGCGAGGAATGAGCAGTTCTTC. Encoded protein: CASSYSSGRAARNEQFF.

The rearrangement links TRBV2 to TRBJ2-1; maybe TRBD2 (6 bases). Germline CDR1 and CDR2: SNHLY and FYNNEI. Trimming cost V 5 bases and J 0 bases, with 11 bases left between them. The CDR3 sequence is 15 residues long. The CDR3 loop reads CASSRDLRSYNEQFF. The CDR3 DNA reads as TGTGCCAGCAGTCGGGACTTACGCTCCTACAATGAGCAGTTCTTC.

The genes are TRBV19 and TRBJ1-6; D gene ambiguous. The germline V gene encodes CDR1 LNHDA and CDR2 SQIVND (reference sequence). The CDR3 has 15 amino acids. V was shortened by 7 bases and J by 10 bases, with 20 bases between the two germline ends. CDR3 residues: CASNSWALSNSPLHF. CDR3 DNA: TGTGCCAGTAACTCTTGGGCCTTATCGAACTCACCCCTCCACTTT.

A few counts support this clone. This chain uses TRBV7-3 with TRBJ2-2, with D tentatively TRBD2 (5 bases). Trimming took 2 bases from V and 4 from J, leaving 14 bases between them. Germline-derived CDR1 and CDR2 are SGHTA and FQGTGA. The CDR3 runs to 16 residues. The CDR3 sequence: CASSLGPAVGTGELFF. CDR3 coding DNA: TGTGCCAGCAGCTTAGGTCCAGCGGTCGGCACCGGGGAGCTGTTTTTT.

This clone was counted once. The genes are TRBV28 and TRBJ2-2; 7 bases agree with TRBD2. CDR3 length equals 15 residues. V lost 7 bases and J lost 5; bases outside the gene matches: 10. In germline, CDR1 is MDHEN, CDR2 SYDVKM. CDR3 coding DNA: TGTGCCAGCATCACCGGACTAGACAAGACCGGGGAGCTGTTTTTT. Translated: CASITGLDKTGELFF.

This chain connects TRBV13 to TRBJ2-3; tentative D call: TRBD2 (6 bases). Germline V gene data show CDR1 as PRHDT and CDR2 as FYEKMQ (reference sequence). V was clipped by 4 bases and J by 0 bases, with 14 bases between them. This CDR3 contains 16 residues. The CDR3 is CASSWGERPSTDTQYF. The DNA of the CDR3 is TGTGCCAGCAGCTGGGGGGAGCGACCTAGCACAGATACGCAGTATTTT.

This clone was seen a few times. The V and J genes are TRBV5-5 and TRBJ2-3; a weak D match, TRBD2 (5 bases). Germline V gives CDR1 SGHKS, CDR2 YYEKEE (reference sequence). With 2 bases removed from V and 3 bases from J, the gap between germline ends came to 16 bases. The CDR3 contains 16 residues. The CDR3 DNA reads TGTGCCAGCAGCTTAGGTGTCTTGTCGGGGACAGATACGCAGTATTTT. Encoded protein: CASSLGVLSGTDTQYF.

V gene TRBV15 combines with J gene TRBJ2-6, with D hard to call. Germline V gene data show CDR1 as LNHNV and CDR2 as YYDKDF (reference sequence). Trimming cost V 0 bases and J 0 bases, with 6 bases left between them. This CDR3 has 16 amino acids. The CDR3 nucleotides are TGTGCCACCAGCAGAGACCCGTTCTCTGGGGCCAACGTCCTGACTTTC. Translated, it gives CATSRDPFSGANVLTF.

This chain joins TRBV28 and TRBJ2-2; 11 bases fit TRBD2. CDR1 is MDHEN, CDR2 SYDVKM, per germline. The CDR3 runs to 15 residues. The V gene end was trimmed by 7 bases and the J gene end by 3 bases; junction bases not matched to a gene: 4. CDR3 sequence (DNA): TGTGCCAGCATAGCGGGAGGGCCTTACACCGGGGAGCTGTTTTTT. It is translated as CASIAGGPYTGELFF.

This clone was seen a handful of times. In DNA, the CDR3 is TGTGCCAGCAGGACCGGGACAGGGGCCGGAAACACCATATATTTT. It specifies CASRTGTGAGNTIYF. This chain links TRBV11-1 with TRBJ1-3; TRBD1 matches at 10 bases. The CDR3 covers 15 residues. Germline-derived CDR1 and CDR2 are SGHAT and FQDESV (reference sequence). Trimming cost V 6 bases and J 4 bases; bases outside gene matches: 6.

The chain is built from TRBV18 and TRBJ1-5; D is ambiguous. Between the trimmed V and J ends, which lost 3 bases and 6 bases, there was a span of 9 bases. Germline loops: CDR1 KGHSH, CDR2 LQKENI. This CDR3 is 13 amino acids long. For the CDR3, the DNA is TGTGCCAGCTCACCTTACGAGGCTCAGCCCCAGCATTTT. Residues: CASSPYEAQPQHF.

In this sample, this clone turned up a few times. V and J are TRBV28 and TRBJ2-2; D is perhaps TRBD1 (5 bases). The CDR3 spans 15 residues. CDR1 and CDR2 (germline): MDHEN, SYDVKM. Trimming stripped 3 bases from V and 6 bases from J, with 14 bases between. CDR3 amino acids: CASSLGRVLAGELFF. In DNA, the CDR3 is TGTGCCAGCAGTTTGGGCAGGGTATTGGCCGGGGAGCTGTTTTTT.